This T cell receptor (delta chain) was recorded in a study of γδ T cells in repeated Plasmodium falciparum infection. Study-wide background: Sampling occurred at baseline, pre-infection for selected infections, and 21 days post-infection.

This clone showed up just a few times. What it recognizes is unknown. For this DNA, TCRdb reports the protein of a much larger clone, which diverges at residue 17, most likely from a read error; the protein presented here is translated directly from the DNA. Germline V gives CDR1 TSWWSYY, CDR2 QGS. This CDR3 contains 19 residues. Study results and limitations: Vdelta2-negative gammadelta repertoires appeared less diverse and less shared in Malian than Australian children. Vgamma9/Vdelta2+ repertoires stayed stably polyclonal over time and infection.

TCRdb re-called the multiplex PCR reads using CATT. The data hold around 82,000 delta-chain clones, with 1.4% observed a single time. Flow sorting of PBMC yielded separate Vgamma9/Vdelta2+ and Vdelta2-negative gammadelta T cell populations for bulk repertoire analysis. Sequences were obtained from gamma-delta T cells from blood. The source is a pool of human donors (malaria-infected and uninfected, not separated). No J gene call was made, and the V gene is TRDV1; the table assigns TRDD3, which was not confirmed against the DNA. CDR3 region: CALGLPGRWGTPWSDKPIF. CDR3 coding DNA: TGTGCTCTTGGGCTCCCAGGGAGGTGGGGGACCCCCTGGTCCGATAAACCCATCTTT.